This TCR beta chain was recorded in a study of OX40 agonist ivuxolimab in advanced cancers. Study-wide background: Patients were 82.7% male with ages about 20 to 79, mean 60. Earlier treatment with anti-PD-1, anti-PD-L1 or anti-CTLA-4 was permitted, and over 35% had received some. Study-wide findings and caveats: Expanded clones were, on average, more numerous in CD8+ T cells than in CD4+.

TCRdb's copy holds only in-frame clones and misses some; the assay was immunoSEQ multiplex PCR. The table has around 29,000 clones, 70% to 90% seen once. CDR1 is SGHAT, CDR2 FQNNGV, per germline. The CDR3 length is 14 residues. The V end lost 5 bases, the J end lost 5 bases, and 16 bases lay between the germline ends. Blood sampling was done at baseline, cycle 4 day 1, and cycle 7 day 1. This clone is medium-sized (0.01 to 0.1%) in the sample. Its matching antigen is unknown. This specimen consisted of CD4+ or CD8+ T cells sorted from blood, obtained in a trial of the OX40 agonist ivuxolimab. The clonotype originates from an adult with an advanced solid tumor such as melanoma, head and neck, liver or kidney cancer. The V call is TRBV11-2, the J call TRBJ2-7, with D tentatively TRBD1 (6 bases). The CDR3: CASSPFTGRDEQYF. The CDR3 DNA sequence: TGTGCCAGCAGCCCCTTTACAGGGCGGGACGAGCAGTACTTC. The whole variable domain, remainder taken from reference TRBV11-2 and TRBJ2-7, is EAGVAQSPRYKIIEKRQSVAFWCNPISGHATLYWYQQILGQGPKLLIQFQNNGVVDDSQLPKDRFSAERLKGVDSTLKIQPAKLEDSAVYLCASSPFTGRDEQYFGPGTRLTVT.